These 2 T cell receptor beta chains were all obtained from the same sample, sequenced in a study of radiation and T cells in renal cell carcinoma. Time point meaning: blood 2 weeks post-SBRT. This sample's treatment: 15 Gy SBRT to primary tumor, nephrectomy 4 weeks later. Measured with immunoSEQ multiplex PCR; TCRdb has only the in-frame clones, and not every one. This sample yields some 70,000 clones, of which roughly 82% are seen a single time; less than 7% belongs to the top ten. The source was blood, collected from a patient whose treatment included radiotherapy and nephrectomy. The receptors derive from a man in his sixties with renal cell carcinoma.

The chain links TRBV13 to TRBJ1-2; D remains unclear. V lost 3 bases to trimming and J lost 6 bases, with 5 bases between them. This CDR3 has 11 amino acids. In germline, CDR1 is PRHDT, CDR2 FYEKMQ (reference sequence). CDR3 sequence reads: CASSFGNGYTF. CDR3 nucleotide sequence: TGTGCCAGCAGCTTCGGGAATGGCTACACCTTC.

The sample holds a few counts of this clone. V is TRBV28 and J is TRBJ1-5; 7 nucleotides align to TRBD1. V lost 4 bases, J lost 2 bases, and 8 bases stayed unmatched. CDR3 length: 16 amino acids. Germline V gene sequence: CDR1 MDHEN, CDR2 SYDVKM. This CDR3 reads CASSSPGGSRNQPQHF. CDR3 DNA sequence: TGTGCCAGCAGTTCCCCAGGGGGAAGTCGCAATCAGCCCCAGCATTTT.